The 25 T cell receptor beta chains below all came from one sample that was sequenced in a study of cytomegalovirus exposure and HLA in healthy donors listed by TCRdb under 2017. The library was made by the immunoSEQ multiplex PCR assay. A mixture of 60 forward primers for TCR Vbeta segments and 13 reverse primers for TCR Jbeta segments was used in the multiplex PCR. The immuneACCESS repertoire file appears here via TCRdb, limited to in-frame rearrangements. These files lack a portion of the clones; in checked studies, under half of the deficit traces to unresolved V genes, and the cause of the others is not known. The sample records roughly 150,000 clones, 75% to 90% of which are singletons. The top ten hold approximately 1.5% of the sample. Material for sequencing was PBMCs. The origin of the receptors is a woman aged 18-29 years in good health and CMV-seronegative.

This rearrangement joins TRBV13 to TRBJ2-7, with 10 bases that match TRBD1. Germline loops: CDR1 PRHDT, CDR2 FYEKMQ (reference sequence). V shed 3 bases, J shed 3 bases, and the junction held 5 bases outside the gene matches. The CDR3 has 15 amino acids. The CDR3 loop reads CASSLDRGVGYEQYF. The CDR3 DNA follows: TGTGCCAGCAGCTTGGACAGGGGGGTGGGCTACGAGCAGTACTTC.

Written as DNA, the CDR3 is TGCAGCGTTGAATGGGCGTGGACAGACACTGAAGCTTTCTTT. The encoded protein is CSVEWAWTDTEAFF. V is TRBV29-1 and J is TRBJ1-1, with D maybe TRBD1 (6 bases). This CDR3 region has 14 residues. V was shortened by 2 bases and J by 3 bases, with 13 bases between the two germline ends. Germline V gene data show CDR1 as SQVTM and CDR2 as ANQGSEA.

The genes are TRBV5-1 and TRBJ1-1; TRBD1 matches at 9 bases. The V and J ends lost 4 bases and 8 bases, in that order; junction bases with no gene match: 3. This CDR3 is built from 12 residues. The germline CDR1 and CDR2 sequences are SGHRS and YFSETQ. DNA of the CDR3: TGCGCCAGCAGCGCCGGGACAGGGGAAGCTTTCTTT. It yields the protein CASSAGTGEAFF.

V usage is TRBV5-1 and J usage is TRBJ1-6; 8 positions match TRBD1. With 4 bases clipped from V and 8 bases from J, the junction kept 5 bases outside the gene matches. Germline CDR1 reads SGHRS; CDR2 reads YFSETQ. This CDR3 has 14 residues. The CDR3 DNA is TGCGCCAGCAGCGCGGGACAGGTATATTCACCCCTCCACTTT. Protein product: CASSAGQVYSPLHF.

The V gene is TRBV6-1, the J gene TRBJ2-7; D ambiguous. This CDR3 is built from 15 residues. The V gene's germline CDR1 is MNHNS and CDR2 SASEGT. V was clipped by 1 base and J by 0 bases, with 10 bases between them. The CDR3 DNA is TGTGCCAGCAGTGAAGAGCCAGGAAACTCCTACGAGCAGTACTTC. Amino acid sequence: CASSEEPGNSYEQYF.

The CDR3 reads CASSASAGAETQYF. The CDR3 nucleotides are TGTGCCAGCAGTGCGTCGGCGGGGGCTGAGACCCAGTACTTC. The genes are TRBV6-4 and TRBJ2-5; D may be TRBD2 (7 bases). The CDR3 spans 14 residues. The germline V gene has CDR1 MRHNA and CDR2 SNTAGT. V was clipped by 4 bases and J by 5 bases, with 14 bases between them.

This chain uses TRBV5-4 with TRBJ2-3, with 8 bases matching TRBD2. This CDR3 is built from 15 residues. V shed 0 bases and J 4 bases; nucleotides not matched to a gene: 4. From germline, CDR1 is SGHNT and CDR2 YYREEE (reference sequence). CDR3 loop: CASSLAGGPADTQYF. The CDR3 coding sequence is TGTGCCAGCAGCTTGGCGGGGGGGCCCGCAGATACGCAGTATTTT.

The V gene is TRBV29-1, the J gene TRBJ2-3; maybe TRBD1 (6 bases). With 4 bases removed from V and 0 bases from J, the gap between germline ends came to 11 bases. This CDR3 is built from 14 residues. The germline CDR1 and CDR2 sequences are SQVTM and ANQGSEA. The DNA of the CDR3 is TGCAGCGTTGCAGACAGGAGGAGCACAGATACGCAGTATTTT. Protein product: CSVADRRSTDTQYF.

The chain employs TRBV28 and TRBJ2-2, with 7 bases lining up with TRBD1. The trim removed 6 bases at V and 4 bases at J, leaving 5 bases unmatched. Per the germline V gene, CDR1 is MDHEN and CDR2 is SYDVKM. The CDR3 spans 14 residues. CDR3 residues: CASSPGQPTGELFF. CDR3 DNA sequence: TGTGCCAGCAGCCCGGGACAGCCCACCGGGGAGCTGTTTTTT.

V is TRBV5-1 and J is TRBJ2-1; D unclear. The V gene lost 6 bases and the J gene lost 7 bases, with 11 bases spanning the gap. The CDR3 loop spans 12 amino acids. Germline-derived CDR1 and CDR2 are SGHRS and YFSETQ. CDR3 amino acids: CASKISSNEQFF. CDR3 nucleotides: TGCGCCAGCAAGATTAGCTCGAATGAGCAGTTCTTC.

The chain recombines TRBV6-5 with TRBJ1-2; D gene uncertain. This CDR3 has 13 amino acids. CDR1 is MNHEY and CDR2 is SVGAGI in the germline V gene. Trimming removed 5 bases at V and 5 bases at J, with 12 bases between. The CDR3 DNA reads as TGTGCCAGCAGTGCTTACAGAGATTATGGCTACACCTTC. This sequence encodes CASSAYRDYGYTF.

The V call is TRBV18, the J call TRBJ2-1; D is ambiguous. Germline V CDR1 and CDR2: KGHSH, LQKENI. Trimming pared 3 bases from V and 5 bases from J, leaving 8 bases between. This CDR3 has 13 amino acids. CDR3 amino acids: CASSPARDNEQFF. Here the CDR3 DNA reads TGTGCCAGCTCACCCGCTCGGGACAATGAGCAGTTCTTC.

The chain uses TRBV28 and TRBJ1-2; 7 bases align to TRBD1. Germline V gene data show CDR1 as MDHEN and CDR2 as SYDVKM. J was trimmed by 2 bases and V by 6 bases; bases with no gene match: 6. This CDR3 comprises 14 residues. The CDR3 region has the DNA TGTGCCAGCAGCCACCAGGGGGTGAACTATGGCTACACCTTC. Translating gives CASSHQGVNYGYTF.

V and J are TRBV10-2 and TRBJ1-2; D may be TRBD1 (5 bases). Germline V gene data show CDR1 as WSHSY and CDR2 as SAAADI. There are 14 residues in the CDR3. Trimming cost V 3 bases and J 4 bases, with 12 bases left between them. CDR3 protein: CASSEWGVGYGYTF. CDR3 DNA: TGCGCCAGCAGTGAATGGGGGGTTGGCTATGGCTACACCTTC.

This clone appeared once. In DNA, the CDR3 is TGTGCCTGGAGTGTACTCTGGTATGACAGGGGTAACGAGCAGTACTTC. It codes for CAWSVLWYDRGNEQYF. The rearrangement uses TRBV30 and TRBJ2-7; 8 bases map to TRBD1. Germline assignment: CDR1 GTSNPN and CDR2 SVGIG (reference sequence). CDR3 length equals 16 residues. V was pared by 0 bases and J by 5 bases, with 12 bases of the junction left unmatched.

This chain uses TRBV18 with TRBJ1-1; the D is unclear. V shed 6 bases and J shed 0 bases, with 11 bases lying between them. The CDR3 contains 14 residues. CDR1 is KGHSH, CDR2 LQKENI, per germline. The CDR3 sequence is CASSPNAMNTEAFF. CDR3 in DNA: TGTGCCAGCTCCCCCAATGCTATGAACACTGAAGCTTTCTTT.

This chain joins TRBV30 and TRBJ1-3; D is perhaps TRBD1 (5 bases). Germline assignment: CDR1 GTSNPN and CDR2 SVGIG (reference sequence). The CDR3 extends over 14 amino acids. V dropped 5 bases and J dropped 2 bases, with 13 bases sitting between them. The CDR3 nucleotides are TGTGCCTGGGGGCCCGGGGGGGCTGGAAACACCATATATTTT. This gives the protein CAWGPGGAGNTIYF.

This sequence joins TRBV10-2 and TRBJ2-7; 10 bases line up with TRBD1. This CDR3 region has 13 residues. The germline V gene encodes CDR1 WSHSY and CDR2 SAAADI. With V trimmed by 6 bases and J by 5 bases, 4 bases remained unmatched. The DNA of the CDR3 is TGCGCCAGCAGCCGGGACAGGGGAGACGAGCAGTACTTC. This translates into CASSRDRGDEQYF.

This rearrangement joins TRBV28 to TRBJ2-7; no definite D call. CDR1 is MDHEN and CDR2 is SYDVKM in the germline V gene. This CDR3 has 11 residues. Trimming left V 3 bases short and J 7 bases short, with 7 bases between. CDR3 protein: CASSFGNEQYF. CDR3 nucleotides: TGTGCCAGCAGTTTCGGTAATGAGCAGTACTTC.

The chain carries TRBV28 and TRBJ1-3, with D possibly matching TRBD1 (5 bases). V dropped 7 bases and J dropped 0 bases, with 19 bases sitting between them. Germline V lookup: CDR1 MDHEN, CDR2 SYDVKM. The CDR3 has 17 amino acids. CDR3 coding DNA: TGTGCCAGCAACTCGGGGGGGGTGGGCCACTCTGGAAACACCATATATTTT. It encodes CASNSGGVGHSGNTIYF.

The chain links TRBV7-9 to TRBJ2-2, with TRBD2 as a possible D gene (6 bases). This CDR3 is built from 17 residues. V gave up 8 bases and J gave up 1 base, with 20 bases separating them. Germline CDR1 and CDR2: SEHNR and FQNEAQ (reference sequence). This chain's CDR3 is CASCPTPGTLNTGELFF. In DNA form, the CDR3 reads TGTGCCAGCTGCCCAACGCCCGGGACTCTGAACACCGGGGAGCTGTTTTTT.

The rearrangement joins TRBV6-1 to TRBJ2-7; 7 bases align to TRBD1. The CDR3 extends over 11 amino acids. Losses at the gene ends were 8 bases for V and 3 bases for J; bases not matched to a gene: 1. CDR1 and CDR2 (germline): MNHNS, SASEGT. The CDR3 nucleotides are TGTGCCAGCTGGGACAGCTACGAGCAGTACTTC. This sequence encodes CASWDSYEQYF.

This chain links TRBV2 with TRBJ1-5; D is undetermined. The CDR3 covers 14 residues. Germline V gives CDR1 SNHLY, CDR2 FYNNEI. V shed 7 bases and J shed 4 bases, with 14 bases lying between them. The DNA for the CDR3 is TGTGCCAGCAAATTTGGCAAAAGTAATCAGCCCCAGCATTTT. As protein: CASKFGKSNQPQHF.

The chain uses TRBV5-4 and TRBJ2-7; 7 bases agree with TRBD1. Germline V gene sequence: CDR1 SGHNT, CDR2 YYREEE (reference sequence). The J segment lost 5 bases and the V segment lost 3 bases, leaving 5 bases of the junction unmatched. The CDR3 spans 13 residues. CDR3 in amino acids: CASSSDRFDEQYF. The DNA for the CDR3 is TGTGCCAGCAGCTCGGACAGGTTCGACGAGCAGTACTTC.

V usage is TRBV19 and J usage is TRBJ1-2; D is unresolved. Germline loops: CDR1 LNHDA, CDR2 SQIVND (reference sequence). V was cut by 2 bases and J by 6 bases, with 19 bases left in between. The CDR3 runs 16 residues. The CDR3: CASSILSSGSLHGYTF. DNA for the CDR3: TGTGCCAGTAGTATACTTTCTTCGGGGTCGCTTCATGGCTACACCTTC.